This is a list of T cell receptor beta chains from one sample in a study of shared clonotypes between healthy human individuals. Assay used: immunoSEQ multiplex PCR; TCRdb lists only in-frame clones, some missing. The table has roughly 2 million clones, 95% seen once; the top ten hold more than 0.1%. The material sequenced was naive CD4+ T cells sorted from blood. These receptors were obtained from a man aged 18 to 35 in good health. Each CDR3 is given with its conserved first and last residue. A D gene is named only where the DNA matches it firmly. The size of a clone is reported for some rows only, either as once, few or many, or as a class for expanded clones.

D gene: TRBD2; clone size: NA; J gene: TRBJ2-7; V gene: TRBV5-4; CDR3 protein: CASSFSGVSSYEQYF; CDR3 DNA: TGTGCCAGCAGCTTTAGCGGGGTTAGCTCCTACGAGCAGTACTTC
D gene: NA; clone size: NA; J gene: TRBJ1-2; V gene: TRBV30; CDR3 protein: CAWSREGTASTF; CDR3 DNA: TGTGCCTGGAGTAGAGAGGGAACAGCATCCACCTTC
D gene: TRBD2; clone size: NA; J gene: TRBJ2-7; V gene: TRBV19; CDR3 protein: CASSIASGGPYEQYF; CDR3 DNA: TGTGCCAGTAGTATTGCTAGCGGGGGGCCCTACGAGCAGTACTTC
D gene: NA; clone size: NA; J gene: TRBJ2-3; V gene: TRBV5-4; CDR3 protein: CASSFGLVTGGTQYF; CDR3 DNA: TGTGCCAGCAGTTTTGGCCTAGTGACTGGGGGAACGCAGTATTTT
D gene: TRBD2; clone size: NA; J gene: TRBJ2-1; V gene: TRBV6-5; CDR3 protein: CASSYRGGRNEQFF; CDR3 DNA: TGTGCCAGCAGTTACCGGGGGGGGAGGAATGAGCAGTTCTTC
D gene: NA; clone size: NA; J gene: TRBJ1-5; V gene: TRBV19; CDR3 protein: CASSIERQGGQPQHF; CDR3 DNA: TGTGCCAGTAGTATAGAAAGGCAGGGAGGGCAGCCCCAGCATTTT
D gene: TRBD2; clone size: NA; J gene: TRBJ2-7; V gene: TRBV5-4; CDR3 protein: CASSLDILAGAGEQYF; CDR3 DNA: TGTGCCAGCAGCTTGGATATACTAGCGGGGGCGGGAGAGCAGTACTTC
D gene: TRBD2; clone size: NA; J gene: TRBJ2-7; V gene: TRBV29-1; CDR3 protein: CSVFETSGYEQYF; CDR3 DNA: TGCAGCGTTTTCGAGACTAGCGGCTACGAGCAGTACTTC
D gene: NA; clone size: few; J gene: TRBJ1-5; V gene: TRBV29-1; CDR3 protein: CSASTGYSNQPQHF; CDR3 DNA: TGCAGCGCCAGCACGGGGTATAGCAATCAGCCCCAGCATTTT
D gene: TRBD2; clone size: NA; J gene: TRBJ2-6; V gene: TRBV7-9; CDR3 protein: CASGRVANVLTF; CDR3 DNA: TGTGCCAGCGGGAGGGTGGCCAACGTCCTGACTTTC